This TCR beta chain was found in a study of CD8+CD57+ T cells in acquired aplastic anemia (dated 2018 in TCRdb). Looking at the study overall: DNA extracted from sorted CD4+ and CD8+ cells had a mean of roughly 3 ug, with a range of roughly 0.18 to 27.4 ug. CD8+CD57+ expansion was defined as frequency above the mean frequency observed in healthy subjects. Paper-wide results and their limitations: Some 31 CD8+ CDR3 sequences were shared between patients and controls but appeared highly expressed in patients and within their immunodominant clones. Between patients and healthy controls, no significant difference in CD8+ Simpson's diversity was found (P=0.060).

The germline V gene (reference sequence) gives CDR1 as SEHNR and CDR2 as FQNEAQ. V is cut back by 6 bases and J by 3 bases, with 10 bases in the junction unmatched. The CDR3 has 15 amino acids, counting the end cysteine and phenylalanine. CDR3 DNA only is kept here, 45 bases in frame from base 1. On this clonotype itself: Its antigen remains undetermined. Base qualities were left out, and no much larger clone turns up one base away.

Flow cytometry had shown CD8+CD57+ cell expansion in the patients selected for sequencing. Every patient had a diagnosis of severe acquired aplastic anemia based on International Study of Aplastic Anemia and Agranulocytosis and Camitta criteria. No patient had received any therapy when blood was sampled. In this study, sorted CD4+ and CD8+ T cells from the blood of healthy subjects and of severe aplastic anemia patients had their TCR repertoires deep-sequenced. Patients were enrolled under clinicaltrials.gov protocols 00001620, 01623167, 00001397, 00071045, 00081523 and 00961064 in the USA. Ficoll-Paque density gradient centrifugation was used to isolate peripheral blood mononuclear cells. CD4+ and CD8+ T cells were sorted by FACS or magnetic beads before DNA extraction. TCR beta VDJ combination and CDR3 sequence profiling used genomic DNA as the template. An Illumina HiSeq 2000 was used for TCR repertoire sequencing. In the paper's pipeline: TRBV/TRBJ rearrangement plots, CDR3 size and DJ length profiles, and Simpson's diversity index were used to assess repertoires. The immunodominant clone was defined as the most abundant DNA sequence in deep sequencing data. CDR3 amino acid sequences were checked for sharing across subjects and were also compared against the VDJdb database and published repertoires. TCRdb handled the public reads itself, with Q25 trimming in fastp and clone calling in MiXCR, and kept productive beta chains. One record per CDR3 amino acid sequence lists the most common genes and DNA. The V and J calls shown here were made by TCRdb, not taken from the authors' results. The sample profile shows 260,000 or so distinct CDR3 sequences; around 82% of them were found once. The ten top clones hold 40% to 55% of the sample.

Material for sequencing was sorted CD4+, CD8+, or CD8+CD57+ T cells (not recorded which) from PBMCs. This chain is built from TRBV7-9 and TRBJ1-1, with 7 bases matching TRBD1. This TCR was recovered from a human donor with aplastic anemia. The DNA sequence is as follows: TGTGCCAGCAGTGGGCAGGGGGGGGCGGACACTGAAGCTTTCTTT. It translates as CASSGQGGADTEAFF.